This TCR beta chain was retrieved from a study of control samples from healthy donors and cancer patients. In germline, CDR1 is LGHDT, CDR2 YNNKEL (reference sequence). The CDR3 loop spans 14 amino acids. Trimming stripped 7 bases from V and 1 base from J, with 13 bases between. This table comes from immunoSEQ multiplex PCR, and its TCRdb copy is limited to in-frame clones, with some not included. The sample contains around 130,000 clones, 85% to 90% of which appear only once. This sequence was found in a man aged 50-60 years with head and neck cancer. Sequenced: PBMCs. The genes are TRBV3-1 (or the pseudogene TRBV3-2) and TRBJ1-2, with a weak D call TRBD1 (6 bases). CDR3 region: CASNRQEFNYGYTF. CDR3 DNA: TGTGCCAGCAACCGACAGGAGTTTAACTATGGCTACACCTTC.